The source of this T cell receptor beta chain is a study of CD8 T cells in Susac syndrome. RNA totalling about 0.45 to 1 ug underwent reverse transcription with random hexamers. One entry per CDR3 protein results from TCRdb running MiXCR on the immunoSEQ multiplex PCR reads. The table has over 100,000 distinct CDR3 sequences, about nine tenths seen once; the top ten hold less than 0.15%. The CDR3 length is 15 residues. With 2 bases removed from V and 0 bases from J, the gap between germline ends came to 7 bases. Healthy donors constituted the controls, which were matched for age and sex. The TCR sequence derives from a human donor in good health. This chain joins TRBV12-3 or TRBV12-4 and TRBJ2-2, with D unclear. Material for sequencing was CD4+ T cells from PBMCs. The CDR3 nucleotides read TGTGCCAGCAGTTTATCGGCGTCGAACACCGGGGAGCTGTTTTTT. Its translation: CASSLSASNTGELFF.